The text below deals with one T cell receptor (beta chain). In the authors' workflow: Reference gene primers were amplified, and this amplification served to estimate nucleated cell counts. Measured with immunoSEQ multiplex PCR; TCRdb has only the in-frame clones, and not every one. V, J and clone size are taken as reported in that table, and D and trimming were inferred from the DNA itself. The table shows some 42,000 clones, with 70% to 80% occurring only once. This sample was taken from a study of blood T cell repertoires in COVID-19. The source of this sequence is an older woman with acute or convalescent COVID-19. Sequences were obtained from peripheral blood.

CDR3 residues: CASSSRLAGGTDTQYF. Here the CDR3 DNA reads TGTGCCAGCAGCTCCCGACTAGCGGGAGGCACAGATACGCAGTATTTT. This chain uses TRBV5-6 with TRBJ2-3, with 12 nucleotides matching TRBD2. CDR3 size: 16 residues. CDR1 SGHDT and CDR2 YYEEEE come from the germline V gene. The ends lost 3 bases at V and 1 base at J; junction bases unmatched: 3.